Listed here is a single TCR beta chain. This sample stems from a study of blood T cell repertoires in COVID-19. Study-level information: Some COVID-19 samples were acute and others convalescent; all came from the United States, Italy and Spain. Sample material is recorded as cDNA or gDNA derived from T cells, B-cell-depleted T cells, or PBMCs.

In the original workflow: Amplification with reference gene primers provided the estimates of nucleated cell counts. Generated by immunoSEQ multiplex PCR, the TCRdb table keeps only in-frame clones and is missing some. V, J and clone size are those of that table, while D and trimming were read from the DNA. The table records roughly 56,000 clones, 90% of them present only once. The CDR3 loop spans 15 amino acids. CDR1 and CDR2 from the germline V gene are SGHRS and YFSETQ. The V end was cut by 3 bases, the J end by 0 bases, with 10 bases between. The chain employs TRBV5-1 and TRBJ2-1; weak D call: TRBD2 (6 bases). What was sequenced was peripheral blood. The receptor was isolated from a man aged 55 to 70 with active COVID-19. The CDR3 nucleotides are TGCGCCAGCAGCTCCAATAGCGGCTCCTACAATGAGCAGTTCTTC. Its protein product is CASSSNSGSYNEQFF.